The T cell receptor beta chain under discussion was sequenced for a study of OX40 agonist ivuxolimab in advanced cancers. On the study more broadly: Patient treatment consisted of intravenous ivuxolimab administration every 2 weeks at 0.01 to 10 mg/kg.

Study conclusions and caveats: Dosing at 0.1 to 3.0 mg/kg was accompanied by clonal expansion of CD4+ and CD8+ blood T cells by week 6.

The assay was immunoSEQ multiplex PCR, and TCRdb's table has in-frame clones only and misses some. Here the sample spans tens of thousands of clones, almost 90% being singletons. For this clone: The target antigen is unknown.

This specimen was CD4+ or CD8+ T cells sorted from blood, taken in a trial of the OX40 agonist ivuxolimab. The sequence was obtained from an adult with an advanced solid tumor such as melanoma, head and neck, liver or kidney cancer.

CDR3 region: CASSPQLVESNYGYTF. CDR3 in DNA: TGTGCCAGCTCACCACAGTTGGTGGAGTCTAACTATGGCTACACCTTC. The chain links TRBV18 to TRBJ1-2; D uncertain. V was pared by 1 base and J by 0 bases, with 12 bases between. Germline-derived CDR1 and CDR2 are KGHSH and LQKENI. CDR3 length: 16 residues.